This section outlines one T cell receptor beta chain sequence together with its context. The entry originates in a study of blood T cell repertoires in COVID-19. Turning to the study itself: PBMCs, B-cell-depleted T cells, or T cells were the source of the cDNA or gDNA that made up the material.

Participant-given clinical history determined each cohort assignment. In the study's own analysis: Reference gene primer amplification in the assay estimated nucleated cell counts. Method: immunoSEQ multiplex PCR; TCRdb's copy keeps in-frame clones and lacks some. For V, J and clone size, that table is used; D and trimming come from the DNA. The sample holds hundreds of thousands of clones, approximately 88% seen once. Germline V lookup: CDR1 MGHRA, CDR2 YSYEKL. The length of the CDR3 is 17 residues. Trimming removed 4 bases from V and 2 bases from J; junction bases left unmatched: 13. Sequenced input: PBMCs or T cells enriched from blood (not recorded which). This clonotype originated in a woman in her twenties or thirties who had recovered from COVID-19. The chain carries TRBV4-1 and TRBJ1-2, with 7 bases that match TRBD1. Written as DNA, the CDR3 is TGCGCCAGCAGCCGGCAGGGACAGACGCTTACAAACTATGGCTACACCTTC. It is translated as CASSRQGQTLTNYGYTF.